This TCR beta chain appears in the sequencing data of a study of blood T cell repertoires in COVID-19. Here immunoSEQ multiplex PCR was the method, and the copy in TCRdb shows in-frame clones only, minus some. This sample has under 200,000 clones; roughly 89% occur once, and the top ten carry 10%. This TCR derives from a woman in her 70s with COVID-19, enrolled during active disease. The sequenced sample was peripheral blood.

Here the CDR3 reads CASSAQGLRGEKLFF. The CDR3 bases are TGTGCCAGCTCAGCACAGGGCCTTCGGGGTGAAAAACTGTTTTTT. V usage is TRBV18 and J usage is TRBJ1-4; D is possibly TRBD1 (6 bases). The CDR3 length is 15 residues. V was shortened by 5 bases and J by 7 bases, with 17 bases between the two germline ends. CDR1 KGHSH and CDR2 LQKENI come from the germline V gene.